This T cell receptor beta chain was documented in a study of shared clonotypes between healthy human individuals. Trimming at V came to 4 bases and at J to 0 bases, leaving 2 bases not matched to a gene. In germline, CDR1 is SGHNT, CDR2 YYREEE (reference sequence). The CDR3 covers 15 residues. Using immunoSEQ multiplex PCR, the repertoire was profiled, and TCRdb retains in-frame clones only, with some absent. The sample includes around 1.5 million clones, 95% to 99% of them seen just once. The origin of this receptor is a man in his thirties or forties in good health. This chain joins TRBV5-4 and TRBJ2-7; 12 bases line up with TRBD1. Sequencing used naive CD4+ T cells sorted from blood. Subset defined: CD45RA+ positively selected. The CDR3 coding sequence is TGTGCCAGCAGCGGGACAGGGGGCTACTCCTACGAGCAGTACTTC. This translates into CASSGTGGYSYEQYF.